The T cell receptor (beta chain) under discussion was sequenced for a study of cytomegalovirus exposure and HLA in healthy donors. Germline values: CDR1 SGHNT, CDR2 YYREEE (reference sequence). This CDR3 contains 17 residues. J was trimmed by 2 bases and V by 4 bases; bases with no gene match: 8. PCR amplification relied on 60 Vbeta primers (plus 13 Jbeta primers). Produced via immunoSEQ multiplex PCR; TCRdb's table is partial and in-frame only. This repertoire includes about 58,000 clones. This chain uses TRBV5-4 with TRBJ2-3; 12 nucleotides line up with TRBD2. Sequencing used PBMCs. The receptor was isolated from a woman under 30 in good health and CMV-seronegative. The CDR3, as DNA: TGTGCCAGCAGCCCAGGGACTAGCGGGTGGGACACAGATACGCAGTATTTT. Residues: CASSPGTSGWDTDTQYF. Complete variable domain (other parts from reference TRBV5-4 and TRBJ2-3): ETGVTQSPTHLIKTRGQQVTLRCSSQSGHNTVSWYQQALGQGPQFIFQYYREEENGRGNFPPRFSGLQFPNYSSELNVNALELDDSALYLCASSPGTSGWDTDTQYFGPGTRLTVL.